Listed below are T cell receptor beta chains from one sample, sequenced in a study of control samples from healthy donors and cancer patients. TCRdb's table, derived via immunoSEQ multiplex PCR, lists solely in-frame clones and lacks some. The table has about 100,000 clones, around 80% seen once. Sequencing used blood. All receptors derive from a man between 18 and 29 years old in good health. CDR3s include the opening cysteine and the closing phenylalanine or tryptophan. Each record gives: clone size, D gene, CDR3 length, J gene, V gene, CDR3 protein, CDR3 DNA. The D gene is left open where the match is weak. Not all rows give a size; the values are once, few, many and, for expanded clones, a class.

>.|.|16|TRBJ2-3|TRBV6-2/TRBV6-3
CASSYGLEFSPDTQYF
TGTGCCAGCAGTTACGGCCTTGAGTTCAGCCCAGATACGCAGTATTTT
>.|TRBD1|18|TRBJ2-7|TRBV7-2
CASSLGPSGTGGFYEQYF
TGTGCCAGCAGCTTAGGGCCGTCCGGGACAGGGGGCTTTTACGAGCAGTACTTC
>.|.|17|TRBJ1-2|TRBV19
CASSVTPGLGGDYGYTF
TGTGCCAGTAGTGTCACCCCGGGACTGGGAGGTGACTATGGCTACACCTTC
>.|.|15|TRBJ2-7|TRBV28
CASSSAGGGSYEQYF
TGTGCCAGCAGTTCCGCGGGTGGGGGGTCCTACGAGCAGTACTTC
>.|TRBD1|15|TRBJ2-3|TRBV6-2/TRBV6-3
CASSPRQGSTDTQYF
TGTGCCAGCAGCCCTCGACAGGGGAGCACAGATACGCAGTATTTT
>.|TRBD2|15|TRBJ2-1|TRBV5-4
CASSFVPSGGVEQFF
TGTGCCAGCAGCTTCGTTCCTAGCGGGGGGGTAGAGCAGTTCTTC
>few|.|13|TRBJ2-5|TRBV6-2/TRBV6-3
CASSWLGLRTQYF
TGTGCCAGCAGTTGGTTGGGCTTGCGGACCCAGTACTTC
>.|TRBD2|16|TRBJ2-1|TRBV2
CASSPFSGGAGNEQFF
TGTGCCAGCAGTCCTTTTAGCGGGGGGGCCGGCAATGAGCAGTTCTTC
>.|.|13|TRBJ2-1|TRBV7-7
CASSLATSLEQFF
TGTGCTAGCAGCTTAGCGACTAGTCTCGAGCAGTTCTTC
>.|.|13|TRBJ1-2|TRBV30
CAWSPGLNPGYTF
TGTGCCTGGAGCCCGGGACTTAACCCTGGCTACACCTTC
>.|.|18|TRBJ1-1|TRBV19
CASSIWGLEVAMRFEAFF
TGTGCCAGTAGTATCTGGGGTTTGGAGGTCGCTATGAGGTTTGAAGCTTTCTTT
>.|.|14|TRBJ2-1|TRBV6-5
CASRLHVDRGEQFF
TGTGCCAGCAGGCTACACGTAGACAGAGGTGAGCAGTTCTTC
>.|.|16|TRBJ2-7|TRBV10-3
CAISESSTGVPYEQYF
TGTGCCATCAGTGAGTCATCCACGGGGGTTCCCTACGAGCAGTACTTC
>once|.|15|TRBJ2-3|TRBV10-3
CAIGSPAGGPDTQYF
TGTGCCATCGGGTCTCCGGCAGGGGGGCCAGATACGCAGTATTTT
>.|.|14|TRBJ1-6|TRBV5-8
CASSRGNYNSPLHF
TGTGCCAGCAGCCGAGGGAACTATAATTCACCCCTCCACTTT
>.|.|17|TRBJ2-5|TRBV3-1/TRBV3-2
CASRPPLLSGVKEIQYF
TGTGCCAGCAGGCCCCCTTTATTGTCAGGCGTAAAAGAGATCCAGTACTTC
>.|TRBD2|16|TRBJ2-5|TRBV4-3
CASSPGRGGYSETQYF
TGCGCCAGCAGTCCGGGGCGGGGAGGGTATTCGGAGACCCAGTACTTC
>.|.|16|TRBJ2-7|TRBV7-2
CASSLGGAPGVYEQYF
TGTGCCAGCAGCTTAGGAGGGGCACCTGGTGTCTACGAGCAGTACTTC
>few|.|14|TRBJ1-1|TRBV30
CAWSVIRGATEAFF
TGTGCCTGGAGTGTTATAAGGGGCGCCACTGAAGCTTTCTTT
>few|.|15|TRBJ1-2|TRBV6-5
CASRLGQLFNYGYTF
TGTGCCAGCAGGCTAGGACAGCTCTTCAACTATGGCTACACCTTC
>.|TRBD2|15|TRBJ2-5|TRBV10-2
CASLDVGGGQETQYF
TGCGCCAGCCTCGATGTGGGGGGGGGCCAAGAGACCCAGTACTTC
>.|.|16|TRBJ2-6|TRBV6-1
CASSEVFYSRVNVLTF
TGTGCCAGCAGTGAAGTGTTCTACAGCCGGGTCAACGTCCTGACTTTC
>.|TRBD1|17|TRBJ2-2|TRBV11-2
CASSFYDRGQGTGELFF
TGTGCCAGCAGCTTCTACGACAGGGGACAGGGCACCGGGGAGCTGTTTTTT
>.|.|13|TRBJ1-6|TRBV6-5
CASSRTGNSPLHF
TGTGCCAGCAGTCGAACAGGGAATTCACCCCTCCACTTT
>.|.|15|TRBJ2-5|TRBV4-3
CASSQDGGARETQYF
TGCGCCAGCAGCCAAGATGGGGGGGCCAGAGAGACCCAGTACTTC
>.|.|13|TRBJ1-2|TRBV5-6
CASSSGANYGYTF
TGTGCCAGCAGCTCGGGAGCTAACTATGGCTACACCTTC
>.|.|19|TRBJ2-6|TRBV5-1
CASSSGRQTLSSGANVLTF
TGCGCCAGCAGCTCAGGTCGACAGACACTAAGCTCTGGGGCCAACGTCCTGACTTTC
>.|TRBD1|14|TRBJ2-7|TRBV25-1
CASSEFEGANEQYF
TGTGCCAGCAGTGAATTTGAGGGGGCGAACGAGCAGTACTTC
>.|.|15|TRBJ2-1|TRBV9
CASSPEVGSYNEQFF
TGTGCCAGCAGCCCCGAAGTGGGCTCCTACAATGAGCAGTTCTTC
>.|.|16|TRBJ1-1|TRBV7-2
CASSRQSGVLNTEAFF
TGTGCCAGCAGCCGCCAATCCGGGGTATTGAACACTGAAGCTTTCTTT
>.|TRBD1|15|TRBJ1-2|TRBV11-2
CASSFPGQGGRGYTF
TGTGCCAGCAGCTTCCCCGGACAGGGTGGACGTGGCTACACCTTC
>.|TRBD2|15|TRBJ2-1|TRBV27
CASSLWGGTYNEQFF
TGTGCCAGCAGCCTCTGGGGGGGAACCTACAATGAGCAGTTCTTC
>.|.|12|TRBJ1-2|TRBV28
CASRETAYGYTF
TGTGCCAGCAGGGAAACAGCGTATGGCTACACCTTC
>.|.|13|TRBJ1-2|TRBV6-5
CASSLRTDYGYTF
TGTGCCAGCAGTTTACGAACGGACTATGGCTACACCTTC
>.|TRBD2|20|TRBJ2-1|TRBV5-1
CASAAPGLAGFTSSYNEQFF
TGCGCCAGCGCAGCCCCGGGACTAGCGGGGTTTACTAGCTCCTACAATGAGCAGTTCTTC
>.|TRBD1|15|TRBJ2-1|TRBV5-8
CASSPRDRAGNEQFF
TGTGCCAGCAGCCCCCGGGACAGGGCGGGCAATGAGCAGTTCTTC
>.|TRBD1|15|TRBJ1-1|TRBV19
CASSIITGGRAEAFF
TGTGCCAGTAGTATCATCACAGGGGGCAGGGCTGAAGCTTTCTTT
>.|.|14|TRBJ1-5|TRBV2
CASSPARSNQPQHF
TGTGCCAGCAGTCCCGCTCGGAGCAATCAGCCCCAGCATTTT
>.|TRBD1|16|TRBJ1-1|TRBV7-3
CASSLWGQHTNTEAFF
TGTGCCAGCAGCTTATGGGGACAGCATACGAACACTGAAGCTTTCTTT
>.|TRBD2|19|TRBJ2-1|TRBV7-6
CASSLEASGGAHSYNEQFF
TGTGCCAGCAGCTTAGAGGCTAGCGGGGGGGCCCACTCCTACAATGAGCAGTTCTTC
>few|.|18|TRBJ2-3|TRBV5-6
CASSSLIVGIGGTDTQYF
TGTGCCAGCAGCTCCCTTATAGTGGGGATAGGGGGCACAGATACGCAGTATTTT
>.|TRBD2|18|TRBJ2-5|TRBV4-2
CASSQSPLAGGVGETQYF
TGTGCCAGCAGCCAATCTCCACTAGCGGGGGGAGTCGGAGAGACCCAGTACTTC
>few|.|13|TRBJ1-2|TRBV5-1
CASSLAARSGYTF
TGCGCCAGCAGCTTGGCGGCCAGAAGCGGCTACACCTTC
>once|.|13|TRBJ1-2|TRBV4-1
CASSQDSAYGYTF
TGCGCCAGCAGCCAAGATTCGGCTTATGGCTACACCTTC
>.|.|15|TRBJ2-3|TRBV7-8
CASSPRALPSDTQYF
TGTGCCAGCAGCCCACGCGCCTTGCCCTCAGATACGCAGTATTTT
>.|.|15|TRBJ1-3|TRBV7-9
CASSLGQTSGNTIYF
TGTGCCAGCAGCTTAGGACAAACCTCTGGAAACACCATATATTTT
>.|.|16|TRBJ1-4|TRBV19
CASKTGSFATNEKLFF
TGTGCCAGTAAGACAGGAAGCTTTGCAACTAATGAAAAACTGTTTTTT
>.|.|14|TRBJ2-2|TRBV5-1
CASSLFSSTGELFF
TGCGCCAGCAGCCTTTTTAGTAGCACCGGGGAGCTGTTTTTT
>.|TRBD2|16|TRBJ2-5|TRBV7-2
CASSLGAGGLQETQYF
TGTGCCAGCAGCTTAGGAGCGGGGGGGCTCCAAGAGACCCAGTACTTC
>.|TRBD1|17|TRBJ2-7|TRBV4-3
CASSQGYTGQGGYEQYF
TGCGCCAGCAGCCAAGGTTACACGGGACAGGGAGGCTACGAGCAGTACTTC
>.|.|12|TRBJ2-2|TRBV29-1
CSVAPNTGELFF
TGCAGCGTTGCACCCAACACCGGGGAGCTGTTTTTT
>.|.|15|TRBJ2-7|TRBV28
CASSLYRDPSYEQYF
TGTGCCAGCAGTTTATATAGGGACCCCTCCTACGAGCAGTACTTC
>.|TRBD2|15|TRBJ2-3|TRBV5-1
CASSLTSGATDTQYF
TGCGCCAGCAGCTTAACTAGCGGGGCCACAGATACGCAGTATTTT